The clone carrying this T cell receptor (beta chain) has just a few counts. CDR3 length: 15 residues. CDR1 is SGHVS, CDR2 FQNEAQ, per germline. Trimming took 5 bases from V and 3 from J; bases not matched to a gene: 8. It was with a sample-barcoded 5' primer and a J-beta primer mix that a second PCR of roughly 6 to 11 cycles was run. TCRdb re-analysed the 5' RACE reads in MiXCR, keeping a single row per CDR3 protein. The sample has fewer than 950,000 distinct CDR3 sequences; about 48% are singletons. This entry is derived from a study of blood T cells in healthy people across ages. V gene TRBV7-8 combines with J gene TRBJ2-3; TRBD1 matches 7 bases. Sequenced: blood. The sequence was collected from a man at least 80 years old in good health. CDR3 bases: TGTGCCAGCAGCCACTTTAGCAGGGGGACAGATACGCAGTATTTT. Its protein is CASSHFSRGTDTQYF. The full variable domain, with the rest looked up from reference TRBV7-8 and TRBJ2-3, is GAGVSQSPRYKVAKRGQDVALRCDPISGHVSLFWYQQALGQGPEFLTYFQNEAQLDKSGLPSDRFFAERPEGSVSTLKIQRTQQEDSAVYLCASSHFSRGTDTQYFGPGTRLTVL.